This T cell receptor beta chain is from a study of OX40 agonist ivuxolimab in advanced cancers. Germline assignment: CDR1 SGHVS and CDR2 FQNEAQ. Deletions cut 3 bases from V and 5 bases from J, with 14 bases between. The CDR3 loop spans 16 amino acids. Some clones are missing from TCRdb's copy, which holds only in-frame ones; the method was immunoSEQ multiplex PCR. The repertoire has 90,000 to 150,000 clones, 75% to 90% of them found once; the top ten carry 0.55%. The source of this sequence is an adult with an advanced solid tumor such as melanoma, head and neck, liver or kidney cancer. The chain couples TRBV7-8 to TRBJ1-6; the D gene is possibly TRBD1 (5 bases). The material was CD4+ or CD8+ T cells sorted from blood, obtained in a trial of the OX40 agonist ivuxolimab. As DNA, the CDR3 is TGTGCCAGCAGCTTGGGTAGGGGACTAGATAATTCACCCCTCCACTTT. This translates into CASSLGRGLDNSPLHF.